This T cell receptor beta chain emerged from a study of T cells after yellow fever vaccination. In the study overall: Fractions with few cells were prepared using SMART-Seq v4 Ultra Low Input.

Broader study findings: Most primary-vaccination clones recurred post-booster (about 96% CD4, around 86% CD8).

They built TCR cDNA with 5'RACE template switching, a step that put in a universal primer site and UMIs. TCRdb used MiXCR to reprocess the 5' RACE reads, holding one entry per CDR3 protein. The repertoire includes about 150,000 distinct CDR3 sequences, under 8% of them detected once, and 0.5% to 0.65% sits in the top ten. This clonotype was seen repeatedly, ten times or more. The antigen is not known. The clonotype was recovered from a man aged 25 to 45 who received the YFV17D yellow fever vaccine. The sample here was CD4+ T cells sorted from PBMCs, taken 10 days after the yellow fever booster vaccination.

CDR3: CASSLGRGDDQPQHF. The CDR3 coding sequence is TGCGCCAGCAGCTTGGGTCGCGGGGACGATCAGCCCCAGCATTTT. The chain uses TRBV5-1 and TRBJ1-5, with a possible D match to TRBD1 (5 bases). The germline CDR1 and CDR2 sequences are SGHRS and YFSETQ. This CDR3 has 15 amino acids. V lost 0 bases and J 5 bases, leaving 12 bases between the germline ends.